This T cell receptor (beta chain) appears in the sequencing data of a study of human T cells and chemical hapten exposure. Notes on the study in general: More PT1 expanded TCRs went with higher patch test scores. Alopecia affecting every donor means their immune response may not match healthy people's.

As for time point: patch test 2, 6 weeks after DPC sensitization. Treatment reported: therapeutic diphenylcyclopropenone sensitization with weekly scalp DPC. The table lists this clonotype with many counts. The antigen is undetermined. This CDR3 region has 16 residues. Germline values: CDR1 LGHNA, CDR2 YNFKEQ. V shed 4 bases and J 7 bases; nucleotides not matched to a gene: 10. TCRdb used MiXCR to reprocess the RACE reads, holding one entry per CDR3 protein. The sample contains nearly 95,000 distinct CDR3 sequences, about 10% of which appear only once. The receptor's source is a man aged 35 to 55 with alopecia areata. Some clones in this sample may be carry-over from other donors' samples. Sequencing was performed on whole blood, taken in connection with sensitization to the hapten diphenylcyclopropenone (DPC). V gene TRBV4-2 combines with J gene TRBJ2-1, with TRBD2 matching 10 bases. CDR3 sequence: CASSPTGTSDGNEQFF. Written as DNA, the CDR3 is TGTGCCAGCAGCCCAACCGGGACTAGCGACGGAAATGAGCAGTTCTTC.